Following are 20 T cell receptor beta chains from one sample sequenced in a study of neurological immune-mediated disorders. TCRdb re-derived calls from the 5' RACE reads in MiXCR, one entry per CDR3 protein. The sample holds around 97,000 distinct CDR3 sequences, 10% to 12% seen once. Time point meaning: longitudinal time-point 3. Material for sequencing was PBMCs. The origin of the receptors is a female donor with HTLV-1-associated myelopathy (HAM/TSP).

This clonotype has at least ten counts. The chain joins TRBV29-1 to TRBJ1-1, with a tentative D call TRBD1 (6 bases). The CDR3 has 12 residues. V shed 5 bases and J shed 4 bases, with 11 bases lying between them. Germline loops: CDR1 SQVTM, CDR2 ANQGSEA. CDR3 in amino acids: CSVFKGGTEAFF. The CDR3 nucleotides are TGCAGCGTTTTTAAAGGGGGCACTGAAGCTTTCTTT. The full variable domain, in which reference TRBV29-1 and TRBJ1-1 provide the parts outside the CDR3, is SAVISQKPSRDICQRGTSLTIQCQVDSQVTMMFWYRQQPGQSLTLIATANQGSEATYESGFVIDKFPISRPNLTFSTLTVSNMSPEDSSIYLCSVFKGGTEAFFGQGTRLTVV.

This clonotype has only a few counts. The rearrangement links TRBV5-6 to TRBJ2-5; unclear D gene. Germline CDR1 and CDR2: SGHDT and YYEEEE. The CDR3 length is 14 residues. V gave up 1 base and J gave up 4 bases, with 11 bases separating them. CDR3 sequence reads: CASSLMSAPETQYF. CDR3 bases: TGTGCCAGCAGCTTGATGTCCGCGCCAGAGACCCAGTACTTC.

The chain combines TRBV20-1 with TRBJ2-3; maybe TRBD2 (5 bases). CDR1 and CDR2 from the germline V gene are DFQATT and SNEGSKA (reference sequence). The CDR3 contains 14 residues. V lost 2 bases to trimming and J lost 2 bases, with 11 bases between them. The CDR3 DNA reads TGCAGTGCTAGATCGGACTTGTACACAGATACGCAGTATTTT. It specifies CSARSDLYTDTQYF.

About this clonotype itself: A much larger clone lies a single base off, so this may be a read error. The genes are TRBV6-5 and TRBJ2-3, with D hard to call. Germline-derived CDR1 and CDR2 are MNHEY and SVGAGI. V lost 0 bases and J lost 0, with 10 bases in between. This CDR3 has 16 residues. The CDR3 nucleotides are TGTGCCAGCAGTTACTCGGCAGTGGCCAGCACAGATACGCAGTATTTT. Translating gives CASSYSAVASTDTQYF.

This clonotype was seen repeatedly, ten times or more. The chain joins TRBV7-2 to TRBJ2-7; D is perhaps TRBD1 or TRBD2 (6 bases each). In germline, CDR1 is SGHTA, CDR2 FQGNSA. This CDR3 comprises 14 residues. The germline V and J ends were trimmed by 3 bases and 8 bases, with 17 bases remaining between them. As DNA, the CDR3 is TGTGCCAGCAGCTTCGGGGGCACCCCTAACAAGCAGTACTTC. Its translation is CASSFGGTPNKQYF.

Comment on this clonotype: A read error may be the cause here, since a much bigger clone is one base away. The chain has TRBV12-3 or TRBV12-4 and TRBJ1-1; D unclear. The V end was cut by 3 bases, the J end by 4 bases, with 9 bases between. The CDR3 consists of 13 residues. The CDR3 sequence: CASSFGWSTEAFF. Here the CDR3 DNA reads TGTGCCAGCAGTTTTGGATGGAGCACTGAAGCTTTCTTT.

This clonotype was detected ten times or more. The rearrangement links TRBV7-9 to TRBJ1-6; TRBD1 matches at 8 bases. This CDR3 comprises 15 residues. The germline V gene encodes CDR1 SEHNR and CDR2 FQNEAQ (reference sequence). The trim removed 5 bases at V and 7 bases at J, leaving 7 bases unmatched. The CDR3 DNA reads as TGTGCCAGCAGCCCGGGACAGGCCCTCAATTCACCCCTCCACTTT. Its translation: CASSPGQALNSPLHF.

The rearrangement links TRBV5-1 to TRBJ2-2; TRBD1 matches at 11 bases. The germline V gene encodes CDR1 SGHRS and CDR2 YFSETQ. The CDR3 has 15 residues. Trimming cost V 0 bases and J 6 bases; bases outside gene matches: 1. The CDR3 region is CASSLEGQGAGELFF. The CDR3 region has the DNA TGCGCCAGCAGCTTGGAGGGACAGGGGGCCGGGGAGCTGTTTTTT.

This clonotype showed up many times. The chain carries TRBV20-1 and TRBJ2-1, with D unclear. Per germline, CDR1 DFQATT and CDR2 SNEGSKA (reference sequence). Trimming took 0 bases from V and 4 from J, leaving 13 bases between them. This CDR3 region has 15 residues. DNA of the CDR3: TGCAGTGCTAGAGATCTAGTAGGACGGTACAATGAGCAGTTCTTC. It specifies CSARDLVGRYNEQFF.

This clonotype was picked up many times. The V and J genes are TRBV5-1 and TRBJ2-3; D is unclear. Germline lookup yields CDR1 SGHRS and CDR2 YFSETQ. Trimming pared 3 bases from V and 2 bases from J, leaving 10 bases between. The CDR3 length is 14 residues. The CDR3 loop reads CASSSLAITDTQYF. Here the CDR3 DNA reads TGCGCCAGCAGCTCGTTGGCCATCACAGATACGCAGTATTTT.

A remark on this clonotype: The CDR3 ends on some other residue instead of the conserved phenylalanine or tryptophan, so this is likely a read error. It is unclear where the CDR3 begins or ends on the DNA, so no DNA is shown, and the CDR3 is as TCRdb lists it. The chain employs TRBV5-1 and TRBJ2-1; TRBD1, as called in the table, went unchecked against the DNA. Counting both end residues, the CDR3 totals 16 amino acids. Per the germline V gene, CDR1 is SGHRS and CDR2 is YFSETQ. The CDR3 region is CASSLGAGGFSHEQLL.

There are many counts of this clonotype. One junction end does not reproduce the germline sequence, and a read error may be involved. The chain is built from TRBV18 and TRBJ2-3; TRBD1 is a possible D gene (5 bases). The CDR3 sequence is 15 residues long. CDR1 and CDR2 from the germline V gene are KGHSH and LQKENI. The DNA of the CDR3 is TGTGTCAGCTCACCACCTAGACAGAGCACAGATACGCAGTATTTT. Protein product: CVSSPPRQSTDTQYF.

This clonotype was found many times. The chain uses TRBV20-1 and TRBJ2-7; D call uncertain. V lost 4 bases and J 2 bases, leaving 9 bases between the germline ends. The germline gives CDR1 DFQATT, CDR2 SNEGSKA (reference sequence). This CDR3 comprises 12 residues. CDR3 in amino acids: CSAITSPYEQYF. In DNA, the CDR3 is TGCAGTGCTATAACCTCTCCCTACGAGCAGTACTTC.

This clonotype was picked up many times. J is TRBJ2-7 and V is TRBV2, with TRBD1 matching over 7 bases. The CDR3 spans 16 residues. From germline, CDR1 is SNHLY and CDR2 FYNNEI. Trimming took 4 bases from V and 0 from J; bases not matched to a gene: 9. The CDR3 DNA reads TGTGCCAGCAGTGCAATCCCACAGGGGAGCTCCTACGAGCAGTACTTC. Protein product: CASSAIPQGSSYEQYF.

This clonotype showed up many times. The V and J genes are TRBV20-1 and TRBJ2-5; TRBD2 aligns across 7 bases. The germline V gene encodes CDR1 DFQATT and CDR2 SNEGSKA (reference sequence). The CDR3 is made up of 15 amino acids. Germline trimming cut 0 bases from V and 1 base from J; bases unmatched to any gene: 5. The CDR3 reads CSARDNLAVQETQYF. As DNA, the CDR3 is TGCAGTGCTAGAGATAATCTAGCGGTCCAAGAGACCCAGTACTTC.

The V and J genes are TRBV29-1 and TRBJ1-2; D might be TRBD1 (6 bases). The CDR3 has 13 amino acids. V dropped 5 bases and J dropped 3 bases, with 13 bases sitting between them. Germline V gene data show CDR1 as SQVTM and CDR2 as ANQGSEA. The CDR3: CSVLDNRDYGYTF. For the CDR3, the DNA is TGCAGCGTTCTAGACAACAGGGACTATGGCTACACCTTC.

This clonotype was found many times. This chain links TRBV7-9 with TRBJ2-1; 7 bases map to TRBD1. The CDR3 loop spans 15 amino acids. The V gene end was trimmed by 3 bases and the J gene end by 7 bases; junction bases not matched to a gene: 9. Germline-derived CDR1 and CDR2 are SEHNR and FQNEAQ (reference sequence). CDR3 sequence (DNA): TGTGCCAGCAGCTTCCGGGACAGAGGTGGGAATGAGCAGTTCTTC. Protein sequence: CASSFRDRGGNEQFF.

This clonotype was recorded many times. The V and J genes are TRBV5-1 and TRBJ2-5; D might be TRBD1 or TRBD2, each matching 5 bases. The ends were cut back, 3 bases at V and 7 bases at J, with 10 bases in the middle. This CDR3 region has 12 residues. Germline V gene lookup returns CDR1 SGHRS and CDR2 YFSETQ. Here the CDR3 reads CASSSGLGTQYF. The CDR3 coding sequence is TGCGCCAGCAGCTCGGGGCTGGGGACCCAGTACTTC.

In this sample, this clonotype turned up many times. V and J are TRBV5-1 and TRBJ2-2; D unresolved. This CDR3 is built from 16 residues. V gave up 2 bases and J gave up 2 bases, with 13 bases separating them. Germline CDR1 reads SGHRS; CDR2 reads YFSETQ. This CDR3 reads CASSLRARQNTGELFF. The CDR3 coding sequence is TGCGCCAGCAGCTTACGGGCCCGGCAAAACACCGGGGAGCTGTTTTTT.

The rearrangement uses TRBV30 and TRBJ1-1; 8 bases match TRBD1. Germline loops: CDR1 GTSNPN, CDR2 SVGIG (reference sequence). Germline trimming cut 3 bases from V and 6 bases from J; bases unmatched to any gene: 12. The CDR3 loop spans 15 amino acids. The CDR3 DNA reads as TGTGCCTGGAGCTGGTCGGGACAGGATGAATCTGAAGCTTTCTTT. This gives the protein CAWSWSGQDESEAFF.